This TCR beta chain is from a study of T cell changes during pregnancy in multiple sclerosis. A few counts support this clone. Sequenced by immunoSEQ multiplex PCR; TCRdb stores in-frame clones only, minus some. The sample lists roughly 90,000 clones; 91% were seen once. The CDR3 is 12 residues long. Germline CDR1 SQVTM, CDR2 ANQGSEA. V was trimmed by 5 bases and J by 7 bases, leaving 14 bases between them. Material: peripheral blood, obtained before pregnancy. The clonotype was recovered from a female donor with multiple sclerosis, enrolled in a pregnancy study. The rearrangement joins TRBV29-1 to TRBJ1-2; D unresolved. The CDR3 reads CSVSGGSGGYTF. The CDR3 bases are TGCAGCGTTTCGGGAGGGAGTGGTGGCTACACCTTC.